A single sample is the source of the 14 T cell receptor beta chains below, sequenced in a study of T cells after yellow fever vaccination. TCRdb analysed the 5' RACE reads with MiXCR anew, one entry per CDR3 protein. The sample holds some 600,000 distinct CDR3 sequences, around a sixth seen once. The specimen comprised PBMCs, sampled about 5 days after the first yellow fever vaccination. The source is a young man who received the YFV17D yellow fever vaccine.

The rearrangement uses TRBV11-3 and TRBJ2-3; 8 bases map to TRBD1. Germline trimming cut 5 bases from V and 5 bases from J; bases unmatched to any gene: 6. Germline V gene data show CDR1 as SGHNT and CDR2 as YENEEA. The CDR3 runs 14 residues. The CDR3 nucleotides read TGTGCCAGCAGCCGTCAGGGGGCCATAGATACGCAGTATTTT. This gives the protein CASSRQGAIDTQYF.

This clonotype has a handful of counts. V gene TRBV12-3 or TRBV12-4 combines with J gene TRBJ1-1, with D perhaps TRBD1 (5 bases). V lost 6 bases and J 4 bases, leaving 12 bases between the germline ends. The CDR3 extends over 13 amino acids. The CDR3: CASRPTGGTEAFF. The CDR3 DNA follows: TGTGCCAGCAGGCCAACGGGGGGCACTGAAGCTTTCTTT.

The CDR3 DNA is TGTGCCAGCAGCTCTTGGCCTGACTGGTATGGCTACACCTTC. Amino acids: CASSSWPDWYGYTF. The chain recombines TRBV7-9 with TRBJ1-2; D gene ambiguous. This CDR3 has 14 amino acids. Per germline, CDR1 SEHNR and CDR2 FQNEAQ (reference sequence). V was cut by 4 bases and J by 5 bases, with 14 bases left in between.

This clonotype was counted at least ten times. This rearrangement joins TRBV20-1 to TRBJ1-2; unclear D gene. This CDR3 contains 9 residues. V was clipped by 3 bases and J by 12 bases, with 8 bases between them. The germline gives CDR1 DFQATT, CDR2 SNEGSKA (reference sequence). The CDR3 reads CSARQADTF. CDR3 in DNA: TGCAGTGCTAGGCAGGCGGACACCTTC.

V gene TRBV5-1 combines with J gene TRBJ1-1, with D unresolved. This CDR3 region has 14 residues. Germline CDR1 reads SGHRS; CDR2 reads YFSETQ. Trimming took off 5 bases at V and 0 bases at J, with 11 bases between the two ends. The CDR3 bases are TGCGCCAGCAGTAAGGCGAGTATGAACACTGAAGCTTTCTTT. It codes for CASSKASMNTEAFF.

In the case of this clonotype: Mismatch with germline at one junction end may stem from a read error. This chain links TRBV12-3 or TRBV12-4 with TRBJ2-1; TRBD1 matches 8 bases. The CDR3 contains 13 residues. The CDR3: CASSRTGYSEQFF. CDR3 sequence (DNA): TGTGCCAGCAGCCGGACAGGGTACAGTGAGCAGTTCTTC.

The J gene is TRBJ2-4, the V gene TRBV6-1, with D maybe TRBD1 (6 bases). In germline, CDR1 is MNHNS, CDR2 SASEGT. The V end lost 6 bases, the J end lost 2 bases, and 17 bases lay between the germline ends. The CDR3 spans 16 residues. The CDR3 DNA reads TGTGCCAGCAGCTCTACAGGGTCCCTGACCAAAAACATTCAGTACTTC. Protein: CASSSTGSLTKNIQYF.

This chain joins TRBV20-1 and TRBJ2-3; tentatively, D is TRBD1 (5 bases). Trimming cost V 6 bases and J 3 bases, with 13 bases left between them. CDR3 length equals 13 residues. The germline V gene has CDR1 DFQATT and CDR2 SNEGSKA (reference sequence). CDR3 residues: CSAGKGSTDTQYF. CDR3 nucleotides: TGCAGTGCCGGAAAGGGGTCTACAGATACGCAGTATTTT.

This clonotype was detected a few times. The gene calls are TRBV5-1 and TRBJ2-1, with TRBD2 identical over 10 bases. CDR1 and CDR2 (germline): SGHRS, YFSETQ. This CDR3 has 17 residues. V was clipped by 0 bases and J by 8 bases; unmatched bases: 11. The CDR3 is CASSLVGAGGPWDEQFF. For the CDR3, the DNA is TGCGCCAGCAGCTTGGTTGGAGCGGGGGGGCCTTGGGATGAGCAGTTCTTC.

This clonotype was detected only a few times. Sequence at one end of the junction differs from germline and may be a read error. The chain couples TRBV7-2 to TRBJ1-1; TRBD1 agrees at 8 bases. The CDR3 contains 14 residues. The V gene's germline CDR1 is SGHTA and CDR2 FQGNSA. This chain's CDR3 is CASSFPGGHTEALF. As DNA, the CDR3 is TGTGCCAGCAGCTTCCCAGGGGGCCACACTGAAGCTCTCTTT.

V gene TRBV20-1 combines with J gene TRBJ2-5; TRBD1 aligns across 8 bases. Germline V gives CDR1 DFQATT, CDR2 SNEGSKA (reference sequence). CDR3 size: 13 residues. Germline trimming cut 6 bases from V and 5 bases from J; bases unmatched to any gene: 8. CDR3 protein: CSAEDRVRETQYF. The CDR3 bases are TGCAGTGCGGAGGACAGGGTACGGGAGACCCAGTACTTC.

The chain joins TRBV6-2 or TRBV6-3 to TRBJ2-1; 9 bases are a match to TRBD2. The germline V gene encodes CDR1 MNHEY and CDR2 SVGEGT. V gave up 6 bases and J gave up 7 bases; unmatched junction bases: 7. The CDR3 extends over 14 amino acids. The CDR3 DNA reads TGTGCCAGCAGCCGCGGGGGGGTATGGAATGAGCAGTTCTTC. Translation gives CASSRGGVWNEQFF.

This chain joins TRBV12-3 or TRBV12-4 and TRBJ1-5; no firm D call. This CDR3 has 16 amino acids. Trimming shortened V by 1 base and J by 7 bases, and 17 bases separated the two germline ends. CDR3 sequence (DNA): TGTGCCAGCAGTTTAGGGGTGGGGAGGGTTAACCAGCCCCAGCATTTT. Its protein is CASSLGVGRVNQPQHF.

This clonotype was counted a few times. The chain has TRBV11-3 and TRBJ2-5, with a tentative D call TRBD1 (6 bases). V was clipped by 4 bases and J by 4 bases, with 16 bases between them. Looked up from germline, CDR1 is SGHNT and CDR2 is YENEEA. The CDR3 sequence is 15 residues long. CDR3 protein: CASSSNRDAGETQYF. The CDR3 DNA is TGTGCCAGCAGCTCAAACAGGGATGCTGGAGAGACCCAGTACTTC.